This TCR beta chain was identified during a study of cytomegalovirus exposure and HLA in healthy donors (dated by TCRdb to 2015 to 2018). Some background on the complete study: A later analysis indicated that the 120 validation repertoires were generated on the platform also employed for the 650 to 850 repertoires of the first cohort. The aim of the study was to test whether cataloging public T cell receptors could identify signatures of past pathogen exposure. A separate validation cohort of over a hundred different subjects was used in addition to the approximately 670-subject first cohort. High-throughput TCR immunosequencing, statistical association of individual TCRs with disease status, and machine learning were combined to predict cytomegalovirus infection status.

The donors were included in the validation cohort of 120 subjects, a group kept apart from the 666-subject first cohort. To note about this clone: What antigen it recognizes has not been identified. Nothing much larger sits one base from this clone, and base qualities are not available.

What the research found in general, with its limitations: A total of 150 or so TCR beta chains were listed by the study as associated with cytomegalovirus. While some public TCRs were present in many individuals, most TCR sequences turned up only very rarely across donors. It was suggested by the authors that the approach could potentially be generalized to other disease states and immunological phenotypes. Cytomegalovirus status was reported to be diagnosed by the classifier with high specificity and sensitivity in both the original and validation cohorts. A few of the identified cytomegalovirus-associated TCR beta chains were confirmed in vitro to be specific for cytomegalovirus antigens. In a later analysis, TCRs clustered in the first cohort were found to also tend to co-occur in the 100 to 150 validation repertoires, with around 94% of cluster scores above 0. A later analysis lacked HLA typing for the validation cohort, so it scored co-occurrence in that cohort across all 110 or so repertoires.

Receptors were amplified or captured by the immunoSEQ multiplex PCR assay. On the study's bioinformatics: To diagnose cytomegalovirus status from the catalog of TCR beta chain sequences, a statistical classification framework was built. The immuneACCESS repertoire file appears here via TCRdb, limited to in-frame rearrangements. These files lack a portion of the clones; in checked studies, under half of the deficit traces to unresolved V genes, and the cause of the others is not known. V, J and clone size were drawn from that table, and D and trimming were deduced from the DNA. Within this sample are 150,000 to 200,000 clones, with 86% of them counted one time only. The top ten clonotypes cover about 1.6% of the sample. The CDR3, from cysteine to phenylalanine, totals 14 residues. Just the 42-base CDR3 DNA is kept, in frame starting at base 1. The germline V gene sets CDR1 to SGHRS and CDR2 to YFSETQ. V sheds 4 bases and J sheds 2 bases, leaving 9 bases between their ends.

The sequenced sample was PBMCs. The chain is assembled from TRBV5-1 and TRBJ1-4; TRBD1 is a possible D gene, resting on 6 matching bases. The source is a woman aged 18-29 years in good health and CMV-seronegative. The DNA reads TGCGCCAGCAGCGGCCAGGGGACTAATGAAAAACTGTTTTTT. Its coded protein is CASSGQGTNEKLFF.